The 10 T cell receptor beta chains given below trace back to one sample, sequenced in a study of prognosis after radiotherapy for stage I lung cancer. Template was genomic DNA; TCR beta CDR3 amplified in two multiplex PCR rounds. Amplification in first-round PCR relied on primers specific to each TRBV and TRBJ gene. TCRdb processed the multiplex PCR reads anew with MiXCR; each CDR3 protein has one entry. The top ten clones hold approximately 15% of a sample with fewer than 40,000 distinct CDR3 sequences, around 40% of them seen once. The sample in question was PBMCs, obtained before or after stereotactic body radiation therapy (not recorded which). These receptors all stem from a donor over 45 with non-small cell lung cancer.

This clonotype appeared many times. This chain's CDR3 is CASSFHREGQPQHF. CDR3 coding DNA: TGTGCCAGCAGTTTCCACAGGGAGGGCCAGCCCCAGCATTTT. The V and J genes are TRBV28 and TRBJ1-5; D might be TRBD1 (6 bases). The length of the CDR3 is 14 residues. Germline V gene sequence: CDR1 MDHEN, CDR2 SYDVKM. V was clipped by 3 bases and J by 7 bases, with 13 bases between them.

With respect to this clonotype: A read error may be the cause here, since a much bigger clone is one base away. The CDR3 here is CASSELGDKNIQYF. As DNA, the CDR3 is TGTGCCAGCAGTGAACTGGGAGACAAAAACATTCAGTACTTC. The rearrangement links TRBV2 to TRBJ2-4; D is perhaps TRBD2 (5 bases). The CDR3 is made up of 14 amino acids. Germline values: CDR1 SNHLY, CDR2 FYNNEI. The V and J ends lost 2 bases and 3 bases respectively, with 8 bases between them.

For this clonotype: A far larger clone is one nucleotide away, so this likely arose from a read error. V usage is TRBV6-2 or TRBV6-3 and J usage is TRBJ2-1; D uncertain. Germline CDR1 MNHEY, CDR2 SVGEGT. V was clipped by 8 bases and J by 13 bases, with 12 bases between them. There are 10 residues in the CDR3. CDR3 in DNA: TGTGCCAGCGCAGGACCTAATCAGTTCTTC. It specifies CASAGPNQFF.

This clonotype was picked up a small number of times. The chain is built from TRBV3-1 and TRBJ2-2, with D unclear. V shed 0 bases and J shed 7 bases, with 9 bases lying between them. This CDR3 has 14 amino acids. Germline CDR1 and CDR2: LGHDT and YNNKEL (reference sequence). CDR3 amino acids: CASSQDAVVGELFF. The CDR3 region has the DNA TGTGCCAGCAGCCAAGATGCGGTGGTCGGGGAGCTGTTTTTT.

This clonotype was picked up many times. This CDR3 is CASSHRDRNYEQYF. The CDR3 DNA is TGTGCCAGCAGCCACCGGGACAGAAACTACGAGCAGTACTTC. The chain combines TRBV7-9 with TRBJ2-7; 7 positions agree with TRBD1. CDR3 length equals 14 residues. With V trimmed by 5 bases and J by 3 bases, 7 bases remained unmatched. Germline CDR1 is SEHNR and CDR2 is FQNEAQ (reference sequence).

This clonotype was seen many times. This chain links TRBV5-1 with TRBJ2-1; 8 nucleotides match TRBD2. The CDR3 totals 15 residues. CDR1 is SGHRS, CDR2 YFSETQ, per germline. With V trimmed by 4 bases and J by 9 bases, 12 bases remained unmatched. The CDR3 region has the DNA TGCGCCAGCAGCGCTCGGGACCTAGCGGGCAGTGAGCAGTTCTTC. It codes for CASSARDLAGSEQFF.

A word on this clonotype: A far larger clone is a single base away, which makes a read error likely. The chain is built from TRBV6-4 and TRBJ2-5; perhaps TRBD1 as D (6 bases). Trimming removed 6 bases at V and 5 bases at J, with 22 bases between. The CDR3 is 16 residues long. The V gene's germline CDR1 is MRHNA and CDR2 SNTAGT. DNA for the CDR3: TGTGCCAGCAGGTACTGGGAGACAGGTTTGGTGGAGACCCAGTACTTC. Translating gives CASRYWETGLVETQYF.

Remarks on this clonotype: A read error is the likely source, as a far larger clone sits one nucleotide away. This sequence joins TRBV6-1 and TRBJ2-6; D gene ambiguous. The better agreement between TRBJ2-7 and the DNA end casts doubt on the J call. In germline, CDR1 is MNHNS, CDR2 SASEGT. The CDR3 totals 12 residues. CDR3 nucleotide sequence: TGTGCCAGCAGGAACATCCGCCACGGGCAGTACTTC. Translating gives CASRNIRHGQYF.

By share, this clonotype counts as medium-sized. The chain carries TRBV20-1 and TRBJ1-2, with 10 positions matching TRBD1. Germline CDR1 and CDR2: DFQATT and SNEGSKA (reference sequence). V was pared by 4 bases and J by 2 bases, with 7 bases of the junction left unmatched. The CDR3 spans 15 residues. CDR3 coding DNA: TGCAGTGCTACCGTACGACAGGGGGCCAACTATGGCTACACCTTC. It translates to CSATVRQGANYGYTF.

A word on this clonotype: A much bigger clone sits one base away, suggesting this may be a read error. The DNA of the CDR3 is TGCAGTGCTAGAGATCAGGGCAGGGGAATACATCAGCCCCAGCATTTT. Translating gives CSARDQGRGIHQPQHF. The chain employs TRBV20-1 and TRBJ1-5, with D maybe TRBD1 (6 bases). Trimming left V 0 bases short and J 5 bases short, with 17 bases between. CDR3 size: 16 residues. CDR1 and CDR2 from the germline V gene are DFQATT and SNEGSKA (reference sequence).